This entry lists 29 T cell receptor beta chains sequenced from one sample in a study of siplizumab effects on memory and regulatory T cells. Produced via immunoSEQ multiplex PCR; TCRdb's table is partial and in-frame only. The sample carries over 90,000 clones, 80% to 95% recorded once. Sequenced material: CD4+ T cells sorted from blood. Every receptor here comes from a human donor in good health.

The chain has TRBV5-4 and TRBJ1-6, with 7 bases fitting TRBD1. Germline trimming cut 4 bases from V and 7 bases from J; bases unmatched to any gene: 5. CDR3 size: 14 residues. The V gene's germline CDR1 is SGHNT and CDR2 YYREEE (reference sequence). CDR3 region: CASSPVRGNSPLHF. The CDR3 coding sequence is TGTGCCAGCAGCCCCGTCAGGGGGAATTCACCCCTCCACTTT.

The sample holds one count of this clone. This sequence joins TRBV5-5 and TRBJ1-1, with 8 bases aligning to TRBD1. The CDR3 loop spans 15 amino acids. The trim removed 3 bases at V and 4 bases at J, leaving 8 bases unmatched. Germline assignment: CDR1 SGHKS and CDR2 YYEKEE (reference sequence). CDR3 amino acids: CASSSLGQGTTEAFF. Here the CDR3 DNA reads TGTGCCAGCAGCTCGCTTGGACAGGGCACCACTGAAGCTTTCTTT.

Details on this clone: A junction boundary mismatches the germline segment, possibly from a read error. CDR3 region: CACRDRRYANYGYTF. The CDR3 bases are TGTGCCTGCAGGGACAGACGATACGCTAACTATGGCTACACCTTC. The chain is built from TRBV6-7 and TRBJ1-2; 7 bases align to TRBD1. TRBV6-7 carries the ORF label, with uncertain function. The CDR3 length is 15 residues.

The chain uses TRBV6-5 and TRBJ1-1; unclear D gene. Germline V CDR1 and CDR2: MNHEY, SVGAGI. Trimming shortened V by 2 bases and J by 5 bases, and 12 bases separated the two germline ends. This CDR3 is 14 amino acids long. CDR3 in DNA: TGTGCCAGCAGTTACGCCAGCCTAACTACTGAAGCTTTCTTT. This encodes CASSYASLTTEAFF.

This chain links TRBV11-3 with TRBJ2-1, with TRBD2 as a possible D gene (6 bases). From germline, CDR1 is SGHNT and CDR2 YENEEA. The CDR3 contains 11 residues. The V and J ends lost 5 bases and 9 bases respectively, with 8 bases between them. Here the CDR3 DNA reads TGTGCCAGCAGCCTAGCGACTGAGCAGTTCTTC. Its protein product is CASSLATEQFF.

The V call is TRBV6-1, the J call TRBJ1-5; perhaps TRBD1 as D (5 bases). The CDR3 spans 14 residues. V shed 5 bases and J shed 4 bases, with 12 bases lying between them. Germline assignment: CDR1 MNHNS and CDR2 SASEGT. CDR3 coding DNA: TGTGCCAGCAGTATACGACAGCCTAATCAGCCCCAGCATTTT. This gives the protein CASSIRQPNQPQHF.

This clone was picked up a small number of times. The genes are TRBV14 and TRBJ1-2; 7 bases match TRBD1. The CDR3 is made up of 13 amino acids. Per the germline V gene, CDR1 is SGHDN and CDR2 is FVKESK. The V and J ends lost 4 bases and 7 bases, in that order; junction bases with no gene match: 6. CDR3 region: CASSLQGLGGYTF. In DNA, the CDR3 is TGTGCCAGCAGCCTACAGGGGCTGGGTGGCTACACCTTC. The variable domain in full, completed from reference TRBV14 and TRBJ1-2, reads EAGVTQFPSHSVIEKGQTVTLRCDPISGHDNLYWYRRVMGKEIKFLLHFVKESKQDESGMPNNRFLAERTGGTYSTLKVQPAELEDSGVYFCASSLQGLGGYTFGSGTRLTVV.

The rearrangement joins TRBV4-1 to TRBJ2-1, with a tentative D call TRBD1 (6 bases). Germline V gene data show CDR1 as MGHRA and CDR2 as YSYEKL. V shed 1 base and J shed 6 bases, with 19 bases lying between them. The CDR3 extends over 17 amino acids. CDR3 sequence reads: CASSQGRITGTINEQFF. In nucleotides, the CDR3 is TGCGCCAGCAGCCAAGGAAGAATAACAGGGACGATCAATGAGCAGTTCTTC.

The rearrangement joins TRBV4-1 to TRBJ1-2; D is unclear. Trimming took off 4 bases at V and 0 bases at J, with 12 bases between the two ends. Germline lookup yields CDR1 MGHRA and CDR2 YSYEKL. The CDR3 covers 15 residues. The CDR3 coding sequence is TGCGCCAGCAGCCTTCGCCCGAACGCTAACTATGGCTACACCTTC. Translating it yields CASSLRPNANYGYTF.

CDR3 nucleotide sequence: TGTGCCAGCAGTCACCAACTAGCGGGAGCCTACAATGAGCAGTTCTTC. It yields the protein CASSHQLAGAYNEQFF. The J gene is TRBJ2-1, the V gene TRBV7-9, with 11 bases fitting TRBD2. The germline V gene has CDR1 SEHNR and CDR2 FQNEAQ (reference sequence). CDR3 length equals 16 residues. V was pared by 6 bases and J by 2 bases, with 6 bases of the junction left unmatched.

The chain recombines TRBV15 with TRBJ2-3, with no clear D. The V end was cut by 3 bases, the J end by 6 bases, with 13 bases between. There are 14 residues in the CDR3. CDR1 LNHNV and CDR2 YYDKDF come from the germline V gene (reference sequence). This CDR3 is CATSSYGPGDTQYF. In DNA form, the CDR3 reads TGTGCCACCAGCAGTTATGGGCCCGGCGATACGCAGTATTTT.

The V and J genes are TRBV28 and TRBJ2-1; TRBD1 is a possible D gene (5 bases). Trimming left V 0 bases short and J 6 bases short, with 6 bases between. The CDR3 contains 13 residues. The V gene's germline CDR1 is MDHEN and CDR2 SYDVKM. The CDR3 region is CASSLWGPNEQFF. The CDR3 DNA sequence: TGTGCCAGCAGTTTATGGGGGCCCAATGAGCAGTTCTTC.

The chain uses TRBV4-1 and TRBJ2-4, with D unclear. V was cut by 0 bases and J by 0 bases, with 15 bases left in between. The CDR3 extends over 18 amino acids. Germline V lookup: CDR1 MGHRA, CDR2 YSYEKL. CDR3 nucleotides: TGCGCCAGCAGCCAAGATCCCTCCCGGATCCTAGCCAAAAACATTCAGTACTTC. As protein: CASSQDPSRILAKNIQYF.

J is TRBJ2-3 and V is TRBV5-1, with TRBD2 matching over 8 bases. The ends lost 0 bases at V and 3 bases at J; junction bases unmatched: 6. This CDR3 has 16 residues. Germline V lookup: CDR1 SGHRS, CDR2 YFSETQ. The CDR3 DNA follows: TGCGCCAGCAGCTTGGCCTCGGGAGGGGTGACAGATACGCAGTATTTT. It is translated as CASSLASGGVTDTQYF. The full variable domain, with the rest looked up from reference TRBV5-1 and TRBJ2-3, is KAGVTQTPRYLIKTRGQQVTLSCSPISGHRSVSWYQQTPGQGLQFLFEYFSETQRNKGNFPGRFSGRQFSNSRSEMNVSTLELGDSALYLCASSLASGGVTDTQYFGPGTRLTVL.

The V gene is TRBV30, the J gene TRBJ2-7; D unresolved. The germline CDR1 and CDR2 sequences are GTSNPN and SVGIG (reference sequence). V lost 7 bases to trimming and J lost 0 bases, with 7 bases between them. The CDR3 is made up of 11 amino acids. The CDR3 DNA reads TGTGCCTTCTTAAGCTCCTACGAGCAGTACTTC. Protein sequence: CAFLSSYEQYF.

This chain joins TRBV30 and TRBJ1-5, with a weak D call TRBD1 (5 bases). This CDR3 has 14 amino acids. Germline assignment: CDR1 GTSNPN and CDR2 SVGIG (reference sequence). With 2 bases removed from V and 6 bases from J, the gap between germline ends came to 14 bases. The CDR3 loop is CAWSTAREGQPQHF. The CDR3 DNA sequence: TGTGCCTGGAGTACTGCCAGGGAGGGTCAGCCCCAGCATTTT.

This clone was seen a handful of times. J is TRBJ1-1 and V is TRBV5-8; 8 nucleotides match TRBD1. J was trimmed by 5 bases and V by 0 bases; bases with no gene match: 9. The CDR3 has 16 amino acids. Germline CDR1 and CDR2: SGHTS and YDEGEE. The CDR3 coding sequence is TGTGCCAGCAGCTTGGTCCCCCAGACAGGGGTGACTGAAGCTTTCTTT. Protein product: CASSLVPQTGVTEAFF.

V and J are TRBV18 and TRBJ2-1; possible D gene TRBD1, 5 bases. Germline V lookup: CDR1 KGHSH, CDR2 LQKENI. V was clipped by 5 bases and J by 1 base, with 18 bases between them. CDR3 length: 17 residues. The CDR3, as DNA: TGTGCCAGCTCATTACAGGTTCAAACTACATCCTACAATGAGCAGTTCTTC. Protein: CASSLQVQTTSYNEQFF. Combining the CDR3 with reference TRBV18 and TRBJ2-1 gives the whole variable domain NAGVMQNPRHLVRRRGQEARLRCSPMKGHSHVYWYRQLPEEGLKFMVYLQKENIIDESGMPKERFSAEFPKEGPSILRIQQVVRGDSAAYFCASSLQVQTTSYNEQFFGPGTRLTVL.

The chain links TRBV6-6 to TRBJ1-1, with D hard to call. This CDR3 contains 13 residues. Per germline, CDR1 MNHNY and CDR2 SVGAGI (reference sequence). V lost 7 bases to trimming and J lost 0 bases, with 9 bases between them. The CDR3 is CASTSRMNTEAFF. The CDR3 DNA is TGTGCCAGCACTTCGAGAATGAACACTGAAGCTTTCTTT.

The chain has TRBV6-5 and TRBJ2-1; the D is unclear. The V and J ends lost 4 bases and 4 bases respectively, with 11 bases between them. In germline, CDR1 is MNHEY, CDR2 SVGAGI. This CDR3 has 14 amino acids. CDR3 bases: TGTGCCAGCAGTTGGAGTTTGGTATACAATGAGCAGTTCTTC. Translation gives CASSWSLVYNEQFF.

V is TRBV5-1 and J is TRBJ2-7, with D unresolved. V gave up 6 bases and J gave up 2 bases, with 15 bases separating them. The CDR3 is 14 amino acids. In germline, CDR1 is SGHRS, CDR2 YFSETQ. Written as DNA, the CDR3 is TGCGCCAGCACCCCGGTCCCCGAGGCCTACGAGCAGTACTTC. This sequence encodes CASTPVPEAYEQYF.

The chain recombines TRBV5-1 with TRBJ2-7; D possibly corresponds to TRBD2 (5 bases). The germline CDR1 and CDR2 sequences are SGHRS and YFSETQ. The CDR3 extends over 15 amino acids. Trimming removed 4 bases at V and 2 bases at J, with 16 bases between. CDR3 residues: CASSPSRSGTYEQYF. CDR3 sequence (DNA): TGCGCCAGCAGCCCCAGTCGGAGCGGAACCTACGAGCAGTACTTC.

The rearrangement uses TRBV10-3 and TRBJ1-2, with TRBD1 identical over 7 bases. Germline lookup yields CDR1 ENHRY and CDR2 SYGVKD. With 0 bases clipped from V and 1 base from J, the junction kept 2 bases outside the gene matches. The length of the CDR3 is 15 residues. The CDR3 protein is CAISESDRLNYGYTF. CDR3 nucleotide sequence: TGTGCCATCAGTGAGTCGGACAGGCTTAACTATGGCTACACCTTC.

The chain recombines TRBV11-2 with TRBJ2-3; D is ambiguous. V lost 3 bases, J lost 7 bases, and 5 bases lay in between. Germline V CDR1 and CDR2: SGHAT, FQNNGV. The CDR3 runs 11 residues. For the CDR3, the DNA is TGTGCCAGCAGCTTCGGACATACGCAGTATTTT. Translation: CASSFGHTQYF. Together with reference TRBV11-2 and TRBJ2-3, the CDR3 gives the full variable domain: EAGVAQSPRYKIIEKRQSVAFWCNPISGHATLYWYQQILGQGPKLLIQFQNNGVVDDSQLPKDRFSAERLKGVDSTLKIQPAKLEDSAVYLCASSFGHTQYFGPGTRLTVL.

This sequence joins TRBV6-1 and TRBJ2-3; 9 nucleotides match TRBD1. Germline trimming cut 4 bases from V and 12 bases from J; bases unmatched to any gene: 14. This CDR3 has 15 residues. Germline CDR1 is MNHNS and CDR2 is SASEGT. CDR3 coding DNA: TGTGCCAGCAGTGGTGGGACAGGGAATGGGGATGTACAGTATTTT. Protein: CASSGGTGNGDVQYF.

V gene TRBV5-1 combines with J gene TRBJ2-7; D remains unclear. Germline CDR1 SGHRS, CDR2 YFSETQ. CDR3 length: 13 residues. The V and J ends lost 7 bases and 0 bases respectively, with 11 bases between them. CDR3 DNA: TGCGCCAGCGCCCGACTTAACTCCTACGAGCAGTACTTC. It is translated as CASARLNSYEQYF.

This chain joins TRBV6-5 and TRBJ1-2; D not certain. Trimming cost V 8 bases and J 4 bases, with 14 bases left between them. Germline V gives CDR1 MNHEY, CDR2 SVGAGI. The CDR3 contains 13 residues. The CDR3: CASSKGRFYGYTF. The CDR3 coding sequence is TGTGCCAGCTCAAAGGGTCGATTCTATGGCTACACCTTC.

V gene TRBV19 combines with J gene TRBJ1-6; no clear D gene. CDR1 and CDR2 from the germline V gene are LNHDA and SQIVND (reference sequence). This CDR3 is built from 15 residues. The ends were cut back, 1 base at V and 10 bases at J, with 14 bases in the middle. CDR3 sequence (DNA): TGTGCCAGTAGTATAGCCCCGGGAATGGGATCACCCCTCCACTTT. The encoded protein is CASSIAPGMGSPLHF.

This chain connects TRBV6-1 to TRBJ1-2; TRBD1 matches at 7 bases. The CDR3 extends over 13 amino acids. V trimming: 6 bases; J trimming: 4 bases; junction bases outside the gene matches: 5. CDR1 and CDR2 from the germline V gene are MNHNS and SASEGT. CDR3 amino acids: CASSKDRIYGYTF. CDR3 DNA: TGTGCCAGCAGCAAGGACAGGATCTATGGCTACACCTTC.